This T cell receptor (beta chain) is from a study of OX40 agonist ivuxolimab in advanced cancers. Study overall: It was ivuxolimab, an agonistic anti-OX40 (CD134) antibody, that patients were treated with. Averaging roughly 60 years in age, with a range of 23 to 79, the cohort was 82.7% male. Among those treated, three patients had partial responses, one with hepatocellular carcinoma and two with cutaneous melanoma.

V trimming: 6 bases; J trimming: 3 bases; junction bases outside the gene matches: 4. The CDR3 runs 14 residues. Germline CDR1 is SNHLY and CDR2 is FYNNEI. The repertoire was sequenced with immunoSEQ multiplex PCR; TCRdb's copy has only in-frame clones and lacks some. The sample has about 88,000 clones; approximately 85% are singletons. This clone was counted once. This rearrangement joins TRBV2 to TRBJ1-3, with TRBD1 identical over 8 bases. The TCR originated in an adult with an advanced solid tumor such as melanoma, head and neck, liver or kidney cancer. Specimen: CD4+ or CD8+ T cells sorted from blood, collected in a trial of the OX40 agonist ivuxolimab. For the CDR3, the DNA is TGTGCCAGCAGCCAGGGGGCTGATGGAAACACCATATATTTT. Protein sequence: CASSQGADGNTIYF.